This T cell receptor beta chain is from a study of cytomegalovirus exposure and HLA in healthy donors. Overall study context: Earlier, almost 120 million unique TCR beta sequences were recovered from around 180 million T cells by an analysis.

A remark on this clone: What it recognizes is unknown.

Study findings and constraints: Indistinguishability led to the exclusion of some V segments, TRBV6-2 and TRBV6-3 included. TCR beta chains numbering more than 150 were designated cytomegalovirus-associated.

A multiplex PCR was run with 60 Vbeta primers and 13 Jbeta primers. Original analysis: Counted up in a later analysis, unique TCR beta chains came to approximately 83 million, with around 12 million shared. This table comes from immunoSEQ multiplex PCR, and its TCRdb copy is limited to in-frame clones, with some not included. Clonal size and the V and J genes are those of that table, whereas D and trimming came from the DNA. The table lists fewer than 140,000 clones, around 71% of them singletons. V lost 10 bases, J lost 5 bases, and 18 bases lay in between. This CDR3 contains 13 residues. CDR1 SEHNR and CDR2 FQNEAQ come from the germline V gene (reference sequence).

This receptor was taken from a boy between 10 and 17 years old in good health and CMV-seronegative. V gene TRBV7-9 combines with J gene TRBJ2-7; D perhaps matches TRBD2 (7 bases). The sample was PBMCs. CDR3 nucleotides: TGTGCCACCGGGGGGCGGGAATTGGACGAGCAGTACTTC. Protein product: CATGGRELDEQYF.